This paragraph covers one T cell receptor beta chain sequence. Other nucleotide sequences from this sample produce the same CDR3. This CDR3 is built from 14 residues. Trimming removed 1 base from V and 3 bases from J; junction bases left unmatched: 2. CDR1 and CDR2 (germline): LGHDT, YNNKEL (reference sequence). Clones were read by immunoSEQ multiplex PCR, and TCRdb kept only the in-frame ones, dropping some. The sample holds about 300,000 clones; more than 70% are singletons and the top ten take 6.4%. These data originate in a study of blood T cell repertoires in COVID-19. This TCR came from a man aged 18 to 29 who had recovered from COVID-19. J is TRBJ2-7 and V is TRBV3-1 (or the pseudogene TRBV3-2), with TRBD1 matching over 8 bases. The sequencing sample was made of peripheral blood. As DNA, the CDR3 is TGTGCCAGCAGCCAAGGCACAGGGGGCTACGAGCAGTACTTC. As protein: CASSQGTGGYEQYF.